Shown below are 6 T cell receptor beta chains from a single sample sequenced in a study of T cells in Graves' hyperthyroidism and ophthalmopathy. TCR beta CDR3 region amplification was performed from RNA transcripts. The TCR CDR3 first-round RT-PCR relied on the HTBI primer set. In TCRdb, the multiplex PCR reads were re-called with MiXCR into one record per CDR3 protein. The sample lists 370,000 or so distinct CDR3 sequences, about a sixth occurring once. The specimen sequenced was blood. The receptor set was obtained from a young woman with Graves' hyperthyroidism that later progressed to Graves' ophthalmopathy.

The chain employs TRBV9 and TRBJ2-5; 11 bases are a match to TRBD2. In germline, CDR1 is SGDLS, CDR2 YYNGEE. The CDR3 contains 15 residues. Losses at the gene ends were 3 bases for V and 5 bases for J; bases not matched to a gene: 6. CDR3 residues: CASSATSGTSETQYF. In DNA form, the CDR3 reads TGTGCCAGCAGCGCGACTAGCGGGACCTCGGAGACCCAGTACTTC.

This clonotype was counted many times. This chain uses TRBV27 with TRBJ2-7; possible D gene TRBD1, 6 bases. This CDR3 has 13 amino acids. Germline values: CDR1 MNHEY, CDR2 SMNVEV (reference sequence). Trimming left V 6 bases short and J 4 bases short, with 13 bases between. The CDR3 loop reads CASSPGHVYEQYF. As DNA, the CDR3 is TGTGCCAGCAGCCCGGGACACGTGTACGAGCAGTACTTC.

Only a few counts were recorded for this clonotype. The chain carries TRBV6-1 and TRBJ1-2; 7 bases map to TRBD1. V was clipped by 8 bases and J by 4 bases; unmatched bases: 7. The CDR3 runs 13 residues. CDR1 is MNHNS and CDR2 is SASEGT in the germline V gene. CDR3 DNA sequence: TGTGCCAGCTTTCAGGGGGGTCTCTATGGCTACACCTTC. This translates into CASFQGGLYGYTF.

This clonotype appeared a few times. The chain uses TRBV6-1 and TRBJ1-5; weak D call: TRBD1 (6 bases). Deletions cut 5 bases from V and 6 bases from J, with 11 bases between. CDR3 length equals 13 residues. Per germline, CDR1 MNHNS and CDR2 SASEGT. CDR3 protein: CASSRTVGQPQHF. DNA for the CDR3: TGTGCCAGCAGTCGGACAGTCGGTCAGCCCCAGCATTTT.

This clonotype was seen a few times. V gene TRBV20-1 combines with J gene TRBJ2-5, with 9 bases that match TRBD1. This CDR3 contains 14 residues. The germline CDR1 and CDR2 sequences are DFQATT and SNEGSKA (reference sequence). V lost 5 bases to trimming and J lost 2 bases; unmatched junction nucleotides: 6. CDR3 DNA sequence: TGCAGTGCTGAGCGGGACAGGGTGCAAGAGACCCAGTACTTC. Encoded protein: CSAERDRVQETQYF.

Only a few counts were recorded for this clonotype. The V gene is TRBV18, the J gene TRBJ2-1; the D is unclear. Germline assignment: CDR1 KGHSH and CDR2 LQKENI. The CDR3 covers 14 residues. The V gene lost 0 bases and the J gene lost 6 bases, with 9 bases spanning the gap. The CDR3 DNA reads TGTGCCAGCTCACCACCGGGCTACCCCAATGAGCAGTTCTTC. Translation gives CASSPPGYPNEQFF.